Listed below are T cell receptor beta chains from one sample, sequenced in a study of T cell responses to AZD1222 COVID-19 vaccine. Data came from immunoSEQ multiplex PCR; TCRdb stores just in-frame clones and leaves some out. The table includes 95,000 to 150,000 clones, 80% to 95% detected once. The source was peripheral blood, collected 28 days after the second AZD1222 dose. Receptors were obtained from an adult who received the AZD1222 COVID-19 vaccine. CDR3s include the opening cysteine and the closing phenylalanine or tryptophan. Rows may omit the clone size; those that give it use once, few, many or a size class.

abundance	v_gene	CDR3aa
NA	TRBV6-5	CASSPGTGDEKLFF
NA	TRBV6-5	CASSYSGQTPNSPLHF
NA	TRBV6-1	CASSEQVSTGGSYEQYF
NA	TRBV24-1	CATSDLNKWGQQFF
NA	TRBV28	CASSVAGDIRQNIQYF
NA	TRBV4-2	CASSQDGGSPYNEQFF
NA	TRBV5-1	CASSLLSSSGTGELFF
NA	TRBV2	CASGTQTNTEAFF
NA	TRBV3-1/TRBV3-2	CASSQMAEKLFF
NA	TRBV28	CASSLRVRRGWTGELFF
NA	TRBV9	CASSVDGNYNQPQHF
NA	TRBV5-8	CASSLRLNTGELFF
NA	TRBV4-1	CASSLQDGYGYTF
NA	TRBV7-9	CASSLWEGPGAQYF
NA	TRBV19	CASSLTGGISGYTF
NA	TRBV7-2	CASSLNLSGRSEQYF
few	TRBV6-5	CASSYSRRGGGDTQYF
NA	TRBV28	CASKPGGGTEYNEQFF
NA	TRBV2	CASYQGPGFNEKLFF
NA	TRBV7-2	CASSLGSDLREQYF
once	TRBV7-2	CASSPDPDSPGYTF
NA	TRBV10-3	CAIRGTAWSPLHF
once	TRBV27	CASSLFPGQGNILHEQYF
NA	TRBV28	CASSVRGSGANVLTF
once	TRBV29-1	CSVGWGQDEKLFF
few	TRBV6-5	CASSLTRSTDTQYF
NA	TRBV15	CATSSGPGQAVQPQHF
NA	TRBV4-1	CASSQDVLNYGYTF
NA	TRBV28	CASSSFRENETQYF
NA	TRBV6-5	CASSSGSRVGYGYTF